The clone carrying this TCR beta chain turned up a few times. The sample belongs to a study of blood T cell repertoires in COVID-19. Study as a whole: Material from acute and convalescent COVID-19 was sourced from the United States, Italy and Spain. From T cells, B-cell-depleted T cells, or PBMCs came the material, which was cDNA or gDNA.

This CDR3 is 13 amino acids long. Trimming removed 5 bases at V and 4 bases at J, with 9 bases between. As processed by the authors: From reference gene primer amplification, estimates of nucleated cell counts were derived. The repertoire was sequenced with immunoSEQ multiplex PCR; TCRdb's copy has only in-frame clones and lacks some. The D gene and trimming were derived from the DNA, and the V and J assignments and clone size from that table. The sample includes a few hundred thousand clones, under 90% of them seen just once. The receptor was isolated from a woman over 75 with acute or convalescent COVID-19. Sequencing input: peripheral blood. The chain is built from TRBV12-3 or TRBV12-4 and TRBJ2-1; perhaps TRBD1 as D (6 bases). In DNA form, the CDR3 reads TGTGCCAGCAGTCGGACAGTTTACAATGAGCAGTTCTTC. Residues: CASSRTVYNEQFF.